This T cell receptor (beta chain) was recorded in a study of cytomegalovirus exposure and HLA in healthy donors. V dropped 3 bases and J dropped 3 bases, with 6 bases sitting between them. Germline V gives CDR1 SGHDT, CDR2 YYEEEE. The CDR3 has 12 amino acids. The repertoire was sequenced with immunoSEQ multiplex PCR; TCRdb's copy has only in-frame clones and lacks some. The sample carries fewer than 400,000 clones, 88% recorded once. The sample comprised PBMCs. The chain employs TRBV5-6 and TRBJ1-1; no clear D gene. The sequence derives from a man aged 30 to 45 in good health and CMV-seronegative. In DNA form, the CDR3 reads TGTGCCAGCAGCTGGAGCGACACTGAAGCTTTCTTT. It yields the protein CASSWSDTEAFF. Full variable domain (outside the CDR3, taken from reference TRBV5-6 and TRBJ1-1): DAGVTQSPTHLIKTRGQQVTLRCSPKSGHDTVSWYQQALGQGPQFIFQYYEEEERQRGNFPDRFSGHQFPNYSSELNVNALLLGDSALYLCASSWSDTEAFFGQGTRLTVV.